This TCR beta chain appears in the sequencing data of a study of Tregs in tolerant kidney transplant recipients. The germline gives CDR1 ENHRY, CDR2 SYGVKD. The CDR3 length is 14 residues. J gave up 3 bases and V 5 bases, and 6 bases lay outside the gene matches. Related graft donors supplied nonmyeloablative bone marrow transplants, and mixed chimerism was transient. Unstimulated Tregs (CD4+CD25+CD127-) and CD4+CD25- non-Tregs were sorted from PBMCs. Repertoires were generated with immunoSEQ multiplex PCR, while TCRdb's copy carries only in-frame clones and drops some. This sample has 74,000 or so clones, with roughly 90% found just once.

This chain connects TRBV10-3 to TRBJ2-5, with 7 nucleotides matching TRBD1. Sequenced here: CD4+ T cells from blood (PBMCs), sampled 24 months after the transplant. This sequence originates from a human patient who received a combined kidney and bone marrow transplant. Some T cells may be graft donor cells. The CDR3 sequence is CAISSGTAEETQYF. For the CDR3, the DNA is TGTGCCATCAGTTCCGGGACAGCCGAAGAGACCCAGTACTTC.